Listed below are T cell receptor beta chains from one sample, sequenced in a study of lymphopenia after photon versus proton radiotherapy. Profiling relied on immunoSEQ multiplex PCR, and the TCRdb table lists in-frame clones only, not all of them. The table shows around 64,000 clones, with around 90% occurring only once. The source material was peripheral blood, sampled from a patient treated with photon-based radiotherapy. The receptors come from a woman aged 40-49 years with cholangiocarcinoma. CDR3s include the opening cysteine and the closing phenylalanine or tryptophan. The D gene is left open where the match is weak. Size tells how often a clone was seen (once, few, many) or the class of an expanded clone, and some rows leave it out.

abundance	v_gene	d_gene	j_gene	CDR3nt	CDR3aa
-	TRBV5-1	TRBD2	TRBJ2-1	TGCGCCAGCAGCCCAAGAGCGGGGGGTAAGAATGAGCAGTTCTTC	CASSPRAGGKNEQFF
-	TRBV19	-	TRBJ2-1	TGTGCCAGTAGTGTGAGAGGCTCCTACAATGAGCAGTTCTTC	CASSVRGSYNEQFF
-	TRBV29-1	-	TRBJ1-2	TGCAGCGTTGAAGATCCGGGGCGGGGTTGGGGGTATGGCTACACCTTC	CSVEDPGRGWGYGYTF
-	TRBV27	-	TRBJ1-2	TGTGCCAGCAGACCCCAAGGGGACTATGGCTACACCTTC	CASRPQGDYGYTF
-	TRBV6-5	-	TRBJ2-7	TGTGCCAGCAGTTACGAACCGACAGCCTCCTACGAGCAGTACTTC	CASSYEPTASYEQYF
-	TRBV7-3	TRBD2	TRBJ2-3	TGTGCCAGCAGCTTACCCCGGGGAGGGAGGTCAGATACGCAGTATTTT	CASSLPRGGRSDTQYF
-	TRBV5-1	-	TRBJ1-2	TGCGCCAGCACCGGGGACCAGGGGAACTATGGCTACACCTTC	CASTGDQGNYGYTF
few	TRBV28	TRBD1	TRBJ1-2	TGTGCCAGCATCCAGATATCAGGGGGTTATGGCTACACCTTC	CASIQISGGYGYTF
-	TRBV5-1	-	TRBJ1-1	TGCGCCAGCAGCTTGAACTCAGTGAACACTGAAGCTTTCTTT	CASSLNSVNTEAFF
-	TRBV7-2	-	TRBJ2-1	TGTGCCAGCAGCTTAGTGTTATTGGCGGAAGAGCAGTTCTTC	CASSLVLLAEEQFF
-	TRBV2	-	TRBJ2-5	TGTGCCAGCAGTGGGCAGGGGATGGAGACCCAGTACTTC	CASSGQGMETQYF
-	TRBV28	-	TRBJ2-7	TGTGCCAGCAGTCTCGTCTTCTACGAGCAGTACTTC	CASSLVFYEQYF
-	TRBV5-5	-	TRBJ1-1	TGTGCCAGCAGCTCACAGGGCTGGTACACTGAAGCTTTCTTT	CASSSQGWYTEAFF
-	TRBV28	TRBD1	TRBJ2-7	TGTGCCAGCAACCAACCGGGACAGGGGACGAACGAGCAGTACTTC	CASNQPGQGTNEQYF
-	TRBV5-1	-	TRBJ2-5	TGCGCCAGCAGCTTAAAGGAGACCCAGTACTTC	CASSLKETQYF
-	TRBV4-3	-	TRBJ1-1	TGCGCCAGCAGCCGAAACCCGGTGACGAACACTGAAGCTTTCTTT	CASSRNPVTNTEAFF
-	TRBV19	-	TRBJ1-6	TGTGCCAGTAGAGCGGGGGACTTCAGCTCCTATAATTCACCCCTCCACTTT	CASRAGDFSSYNSPLHF
-	TRBV7-3	-	TRBJ2-1	TGTGCCAGCAGCCCTACGGGACTCTTCAATGAGCAGTTCTTC	CASSPTGLFNEQFF
-	TRBV27	TRBD2	TRBJ2-7	TGTGCCAGCAGTTTTCTGGGGGGGTCCCCCTACGAGCAGTACTTC	CASSFLGGSPYEQYF
-	TRBV7-2	-	TRBJ1-3	TGTGCCAGCAGCGCCGGACAGTTCTCTGGAAACACCATATATTTT	CASSAGQFSGNTIYF
-	TRBV5-4	-	TRBJ1-4	TGTGCCAGCAGCTTGAGGTCACGGGCGGCTAATGAAAAACTGTTTTTT	CASSLRSRAANEKLFF
-	TRBV5-4	TRBD2	TRBJ2-5	TGTGCCAGCAGCTTGGCTCAAACGGCGGGAGGAGAGACCCAGTACTTC	CASSLAQTAGGETQYF
-	TRBV19	TRBD1	TRBJ1-2	TGTGCCAGTAGTATAGATGCAGGGGGGTTCTACACCTTC	CASSIDAGGFYTF
-	TRBV15	TRBD1	TRBJ1-2	TGTGCCACCAGCACGGGGACAGCGTTCTACACCTTC	CATSTGTAFYTF
few	TRBV30	-	TRBJ1-1	TGTGCCTGGAGTGTTCCCGGGGAAGCTTTCTTT	CAWSVPGEAFF
-	TRBV5-1	-	TRBJ2-3	TGCGCCAGCAGCTGGAGGGGGTCTATCCCCACAGATACGCAGTATTTT	CASSWRGSIPTDTQYF
-	TRBV27	TRBD1	TRBJ2-1	TGTGCCACCTCCGGGACAGCCTACAATGAGCAGTTCTTC	CATSGTAYNEQFF